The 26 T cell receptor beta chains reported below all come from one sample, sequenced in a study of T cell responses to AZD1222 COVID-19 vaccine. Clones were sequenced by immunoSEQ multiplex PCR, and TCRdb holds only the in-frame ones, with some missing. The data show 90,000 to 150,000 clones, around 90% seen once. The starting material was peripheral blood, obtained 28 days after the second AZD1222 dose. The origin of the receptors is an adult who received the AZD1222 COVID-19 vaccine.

CDR3 DNA: TGTGCCAGCAGCCAGGGTAGTAGCAGGGCACGAGGGGCCCTCCACTTT. This gives the protein CASSQGSSRARGALHF. This sequence joins TRBV4-2 and TRBJ1-6, with D perhaps matching TRBD1 (5 bases). Trimming pared 3 bases from V and 14 bases from J, leaving 23 bases between. The CDR3 has 16 amino acids. The V gene's germline CDR1 is LGHNA and CDR2 YNFKEQ.

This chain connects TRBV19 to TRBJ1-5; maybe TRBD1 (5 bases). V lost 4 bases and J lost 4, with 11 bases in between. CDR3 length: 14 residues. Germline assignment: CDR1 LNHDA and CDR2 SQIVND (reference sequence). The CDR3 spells CASSTGTSNQPQHF. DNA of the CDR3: TGTGCCAGTAGTACCGGGACGTCGAATCAGCCCCAGCATTTT.

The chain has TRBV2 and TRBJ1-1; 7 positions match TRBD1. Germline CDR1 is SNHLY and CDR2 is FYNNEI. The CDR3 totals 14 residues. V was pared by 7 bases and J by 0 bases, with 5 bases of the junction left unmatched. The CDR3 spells CASTWGQMNTEAFF. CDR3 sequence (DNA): TGTGCCAGCACCTGGGGACAGATGAACACTGAAGCTTTCTTT. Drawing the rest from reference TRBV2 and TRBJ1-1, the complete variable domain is EPEVTQTPSHQVTQMGQEVILRCVPISNHLYFYWYRQILGQKVEFLVSFYNNEISEKSEIFDDQFSVERPDGSNFTLKIRSTKLEDSAMYFCASTWGQMNTEAFFGQGTRLTVV.

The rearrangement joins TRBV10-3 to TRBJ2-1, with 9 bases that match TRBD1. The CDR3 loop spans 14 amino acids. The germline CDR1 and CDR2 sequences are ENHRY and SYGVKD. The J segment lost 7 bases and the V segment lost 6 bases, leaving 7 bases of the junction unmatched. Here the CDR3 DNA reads TGTGCCATCAGCGGGACAGGGATCGTGAATGAGCAGTTCTTC. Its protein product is CAISGTGIVNEQFF.

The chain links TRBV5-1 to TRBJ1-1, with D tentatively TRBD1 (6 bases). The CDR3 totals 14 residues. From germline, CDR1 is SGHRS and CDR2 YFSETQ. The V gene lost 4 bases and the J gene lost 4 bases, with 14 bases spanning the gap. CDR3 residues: CASSSGGEGTEAFF. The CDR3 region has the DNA TGCGCCAGCAGCAGCGGGGGCGAGGGCACTGAAGCTTTCTTT.

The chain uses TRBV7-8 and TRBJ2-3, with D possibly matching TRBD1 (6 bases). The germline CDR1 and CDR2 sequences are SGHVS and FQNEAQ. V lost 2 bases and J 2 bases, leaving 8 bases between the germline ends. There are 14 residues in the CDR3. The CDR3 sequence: CASSLTGITDTQYF. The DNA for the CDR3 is TGTGCCAGCAGCTTAACAGGGATCACAGATACGCAGTATTTT.

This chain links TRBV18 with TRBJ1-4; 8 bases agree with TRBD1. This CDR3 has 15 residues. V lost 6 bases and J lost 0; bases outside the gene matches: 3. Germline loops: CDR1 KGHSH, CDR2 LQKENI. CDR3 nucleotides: TGTGCCAGCTCCCAGACAGGGGCAACTAATGAAAAACTGTTTTTT. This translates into CASSQTGATNEKLFF.

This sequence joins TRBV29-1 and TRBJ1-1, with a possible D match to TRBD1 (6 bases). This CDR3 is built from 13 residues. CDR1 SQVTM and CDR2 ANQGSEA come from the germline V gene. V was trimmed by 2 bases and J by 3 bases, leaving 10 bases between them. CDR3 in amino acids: CSVEKQGDTEAFF. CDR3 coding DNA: TGCAGCGTTGAAAAACAGGGCGACACTGAAGCTTTCTTT.

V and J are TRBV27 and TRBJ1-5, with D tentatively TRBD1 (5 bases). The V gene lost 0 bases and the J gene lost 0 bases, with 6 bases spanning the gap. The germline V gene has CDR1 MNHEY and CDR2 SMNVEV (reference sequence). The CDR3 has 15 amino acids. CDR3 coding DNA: TGTGCCAGCAGTTTATCAGGGGTTAGCAATCAGCCCCAGCATTTT. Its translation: CASSLSGVSNQPQHF.

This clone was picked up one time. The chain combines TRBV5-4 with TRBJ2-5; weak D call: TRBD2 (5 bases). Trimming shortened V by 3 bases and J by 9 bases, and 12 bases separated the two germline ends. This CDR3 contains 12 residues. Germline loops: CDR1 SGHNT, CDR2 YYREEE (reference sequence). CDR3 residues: CASSWAAGAQYF. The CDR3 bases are TGTGCCAGCAGCTGGGCGGCCGGGGCCCAGTACTTC. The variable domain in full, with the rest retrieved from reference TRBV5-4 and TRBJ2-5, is ETGVTQSPTHLIKTRGQQVTLRCSSQSGHNTVSWYQQALGQGPQFIFQYYREEENGRGNFPPRFSGLQFPNYSSELNVNALELDDSALYLCASSWAAGAQYFGPGTRLLVL.

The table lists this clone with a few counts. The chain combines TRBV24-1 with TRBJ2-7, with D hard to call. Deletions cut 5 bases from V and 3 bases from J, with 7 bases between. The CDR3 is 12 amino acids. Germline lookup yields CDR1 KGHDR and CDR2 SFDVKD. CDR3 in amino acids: CATSGQDYEQYF. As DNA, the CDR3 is TGTGCCACCAGTGGGCAGGACTACGAGCAGTACTTC.

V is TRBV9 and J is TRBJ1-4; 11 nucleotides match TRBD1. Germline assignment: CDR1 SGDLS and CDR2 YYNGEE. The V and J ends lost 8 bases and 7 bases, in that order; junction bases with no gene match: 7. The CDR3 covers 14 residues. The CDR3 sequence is CASGEGQGGEKLFF. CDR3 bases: TGTGCCAGTGGAGAGGGACAGGGGGGTGAAAAACTGTTTTTT.

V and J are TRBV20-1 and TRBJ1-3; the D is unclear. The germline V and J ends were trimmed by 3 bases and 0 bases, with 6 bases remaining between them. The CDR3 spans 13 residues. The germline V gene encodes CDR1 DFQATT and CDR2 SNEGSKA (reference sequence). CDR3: CSASAVSGNTIYF. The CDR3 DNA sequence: TGCAGTGCTAGTGCGGTCTCTGGAAACACCATATATTTT.

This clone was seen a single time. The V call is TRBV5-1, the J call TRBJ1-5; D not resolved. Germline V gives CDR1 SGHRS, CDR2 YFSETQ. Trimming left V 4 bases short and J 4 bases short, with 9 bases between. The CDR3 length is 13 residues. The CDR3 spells CASSPDGNQPQHF. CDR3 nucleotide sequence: TGCGCCAGCAGCCCCGACGGAAATCAGCCCCAGCATTTT.

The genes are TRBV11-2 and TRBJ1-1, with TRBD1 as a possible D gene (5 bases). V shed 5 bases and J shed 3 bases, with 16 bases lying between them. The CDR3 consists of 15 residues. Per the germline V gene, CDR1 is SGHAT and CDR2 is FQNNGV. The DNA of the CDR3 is TGTGCCAGCAGCCCTACGGTCGCGGGGGACACTGAAGCTTTCTTT. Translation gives CASSPTVAGDTEAFF.

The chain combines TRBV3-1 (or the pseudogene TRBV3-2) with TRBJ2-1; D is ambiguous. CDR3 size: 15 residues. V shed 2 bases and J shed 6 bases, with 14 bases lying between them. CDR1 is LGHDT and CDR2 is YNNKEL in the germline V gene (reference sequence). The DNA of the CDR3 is TGTGCCAGCAGCCAATTCCTCGCTTTGGGCAATGAGCAGTTCTTC. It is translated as CASSQFLALGNEQFF.

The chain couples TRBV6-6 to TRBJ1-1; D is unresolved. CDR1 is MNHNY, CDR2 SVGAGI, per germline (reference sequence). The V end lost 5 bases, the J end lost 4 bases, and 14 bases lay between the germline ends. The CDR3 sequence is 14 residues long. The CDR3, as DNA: TGTGCCAGCAGTCTGGACCTGGTGGGCACTGAAGCTTTCTTT. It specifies CASSLDLVGTEAFF.

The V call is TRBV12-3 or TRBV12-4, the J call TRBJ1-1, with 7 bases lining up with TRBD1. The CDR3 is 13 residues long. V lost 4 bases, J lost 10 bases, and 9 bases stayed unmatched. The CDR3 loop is CASSYLQGRRAFF. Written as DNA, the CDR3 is TGTGCCAGCAGTTACCTACAGGGGCGGCGAGCTTTCTTT.

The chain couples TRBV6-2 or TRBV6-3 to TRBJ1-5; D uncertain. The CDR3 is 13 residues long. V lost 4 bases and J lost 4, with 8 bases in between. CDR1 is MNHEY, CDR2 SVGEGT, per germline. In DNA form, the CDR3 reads TGTGCCAGCAGTTTCAGCCTAAATCAGCCCCAGCATTTT. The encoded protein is CASSFSLNQPQHF.

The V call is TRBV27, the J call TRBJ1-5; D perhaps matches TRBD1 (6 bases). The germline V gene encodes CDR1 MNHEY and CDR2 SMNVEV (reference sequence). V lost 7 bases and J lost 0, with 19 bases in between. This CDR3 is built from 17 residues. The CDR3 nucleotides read TGTGCCAGCAAAAAAGACTTTCGGGGGGCTAGCAATCAGCCCCAGCATTTT. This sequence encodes CASKKDFRGASNQPQHF.

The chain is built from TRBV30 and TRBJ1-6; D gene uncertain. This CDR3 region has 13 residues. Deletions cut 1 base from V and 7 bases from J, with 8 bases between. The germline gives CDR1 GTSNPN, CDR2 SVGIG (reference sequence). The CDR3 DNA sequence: TGTGCCTGGAGTGGACGGGTAAATTCACCCCTCCACTTT. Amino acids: CAWSGRVNSPLHF.

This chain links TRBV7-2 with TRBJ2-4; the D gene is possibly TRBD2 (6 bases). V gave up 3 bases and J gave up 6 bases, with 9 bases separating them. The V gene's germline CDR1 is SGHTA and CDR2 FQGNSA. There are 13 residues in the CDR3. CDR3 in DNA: TGTGCCAGCAGCTTGTCGGAGGGAAACATTCAGTACTTC. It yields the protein CASSLSEGNIQYF. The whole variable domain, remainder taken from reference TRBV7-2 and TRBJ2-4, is GAGVSQSPSNKVTEKGKDVELRCDPISGHTALYWYRQSLGQGLEFLIYFQGNSAPDKSGLPSDRFSAERTGGSVSTLTIQRTQQEDSAVYLCASSLSEGNIQYFGAGTRLSVL.

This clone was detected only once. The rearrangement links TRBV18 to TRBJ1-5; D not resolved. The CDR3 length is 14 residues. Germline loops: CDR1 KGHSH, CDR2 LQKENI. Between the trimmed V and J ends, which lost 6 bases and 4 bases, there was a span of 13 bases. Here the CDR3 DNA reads TGTGCCAGCTCTCAGGAGGGTCGGAATCAGCCCCAGCATTTT. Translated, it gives CASSQEGRNQPQHF.

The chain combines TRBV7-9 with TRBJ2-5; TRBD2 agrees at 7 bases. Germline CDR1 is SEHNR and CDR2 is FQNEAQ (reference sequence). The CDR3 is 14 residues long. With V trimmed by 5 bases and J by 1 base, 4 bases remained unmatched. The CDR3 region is CASSASGAQETQYF. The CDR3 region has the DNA TGTGCCAGCAGCGCGAGCGGGGCCCAAGAGACCCAGTACTTC.

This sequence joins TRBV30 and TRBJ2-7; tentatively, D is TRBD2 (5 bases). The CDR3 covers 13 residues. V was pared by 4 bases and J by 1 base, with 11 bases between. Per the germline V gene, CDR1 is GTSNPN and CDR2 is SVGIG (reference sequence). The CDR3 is CAWKPRGSYEQYF. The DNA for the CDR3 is TGTGCCTGGAAACCCCGCGGGTCCTACGAGCAGTACTTC.

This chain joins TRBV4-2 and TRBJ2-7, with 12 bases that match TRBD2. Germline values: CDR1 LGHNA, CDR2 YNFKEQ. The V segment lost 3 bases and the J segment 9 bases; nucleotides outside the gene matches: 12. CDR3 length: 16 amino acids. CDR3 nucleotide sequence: TGTGCCAGCAGCCAGACGACTAGCGGGGGTGGACGTGTGCAGTACTTC. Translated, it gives CASSQTTSGGGRVQYF.